This T cell receptor beta chain appears in the sequencing data of a study of T cell clonotyping in hematopoietic cell transplantation (dated by TCRdb to the early 2020s). For the wider study: Recipient samples taken before transplant were obtained following cytoreduction. The study collected approximately 130 blood samples from some 35 consecutive transplant recipients and their related donors. Recruitment of patients ran from September 2015 to early 2017, and follow-up continued until September 2020 or until death. Results the study describes overall, beyond this receptor: Inverse Simpson Index values from donors and from recipients before transplant predicted broader TCR repertoire diversity after transplant. Only a small fraction of recipient repertoires overlapped donor repertoires, with over 95% appearing de novo at the given depth. The sample size was limited, and CD4 and CD8 repertoire contributions could not be separated because cells were not sorted. After transplant, TCR diversity in recipients dropped, and pathologically expanded clonotypes climbed progressively between day 30 and day 180.

The time point tag for this specimen amounts to: recipient sample about 28 days before transplant, after cytoreduction. Recipient blood was collected about 28 days before transplant and at days 30, 100 and 180 after transplant. Using Nuclei Lysis Solution, genomic DNA was extracted from unfractionated peripheral blood mononuclear cells that were either fresh or cryopreserved. Notes on this clone: Its binding antigen is unknown. Germline and junction disagree at one end, which may indicate a read error.

The germline V gene encodes CDR1 SSHAT and CDR2 FNYEAQ (reference sequence). From the cysteine through the phenylalanine, the CDR3 covers 14 amino acids. The DNA shown is the 42-base CDR3, in frame from base 1. The immunoSEQ assay, a bias-controlled multiplex PCR with V- and J-specific primers, was used to amplify TCR beta CDR3 regions from genomic DNA. A second PCR step added a proprietary barcode and Illumina adapter sequences to the CDR3 amplicons. An Illumina MiSeq instrument was used to sequence the CDR3 libraries. The study's processing was this. Export and quality control were performed with immunoSEQ Analyzer 3.0, and downstream analyses were performed with R Bioconductor and Immunarch. Only productive rearrangements in the normalized downsampled data set were used to calculate repertoire metrics. Clonotypes larger than 5 templates in the normalized cohort were defined as pathologically expanded. The Inverse Simpson Index served as the measure of repertoire diversity. To capture all clonotypes, the CMV-specificity analyses were run on the non-normalized data set. TCRdb carries this immuneACCESS record with in-frame sequences only. Its versions omit some clonotypes, under half of them owing to an unresolved V gene in the studies checked, with the rest unexplained. From that table come the V and J calls and clone size; the DNA was used to work out D and trimming. This sample is represented by tens of thousands of clones; 90% to 96% of them were singletons. The ten largest clones take up under 2% of the sample.

The TCR was taken from a woman in her forties or fifties with acute myeloid leukemia. Some clones in this sample may be carry-over from other donors' samples. Sample: peripheral blood mononuclear cells, taken before stem cell transplant. This chain is built from TRBV7-7 and TRBJ2-5, with an unclear D gene assignment. The end of the DNA fits TRBJ2-7 better, so the J call may be wrong. The bases read TGTGCTAGCAGCTTAGTGCTGGGTTTGGACGAGCAGTACTTC. It translates as CASSLVLGLDEQYF.